The next 3 T cell receptor beta chains were all read from a single sample in a study of blood T cell repertoires in COVID-19. TCRdb keeps only in-frame clones here, not all; method: immunoSEQ multiplex PCR. The data hold 150,000 to 200,000 clones, with less than 85% observed a single time. The sample was peripheral blood. These receptors were obtained from a man over 45 who had recovered from COVID-19.

In its sample, this clone was seen a few times. The gene calls are TRBV30 and TRBJ2-6; no reliable D call. CDR3 length: 16 residues. CDR1 is GTSNPN and CDR2 is SVGIG in the germline V gene (reference sequence). V lost 0 bases and J 0 bases, leaving 9 bases between the germline ends. The CDR3 DNA follows: TGTGCCTGGAGTGTAACGCGGATCTCTGGGGCCAACGTCCTGACTTTC. This gives the protein CAWSVTRISGANVLTF.

This sequence joins TRBV11-1 and TRBJ1-1; 10 nucleotides agree with TRBD1. Looked up from germline, CDR1 is SGHAT and CDR2 is FQDESV (reference sequence). The CDR3 is 15 amino acids. With V trimmed by 2 bases and J by 6 bases, 6 bases remained unmatched. The CDR3 loop is CASSLYTGTGAEAFF. CDR3 sequence (DNA): TGTGCCAGCAGCTTATATACCGGGACAGGGGCTGAAGCTTTCTTT.

The chain employs TRBV7-2 and TRBJ2-7, with 7 bases fitting TRBD2. The CDR3 contains 15 residues. Germline CDR1 SGHTA, CDR2 FQGNSA. Losses at the gene ends were 1 base for V and 5 bases for J; bases not matched to a gene: 8. The CDR3 sequence: CASSLEARGRNEQYF. The CDR3 nucleotides are TGTGCCAGCAGCTTAGAGGCTCGCGGGAGAAACGAGCAGTACTTC. The variable domain in full, completed from reference TRBV7-2 and TRBJ2-7, reads GAGVSQSPSNKVTEKGKDVELRCDPISGHTALYWYRQSLGQGLEFLIYFQGNSAPDKSGLPSDRFSAERTGGSVSTLTIQRTQQEDSAVYLCASSLEARGRNEQYFGPGTRLTVT.